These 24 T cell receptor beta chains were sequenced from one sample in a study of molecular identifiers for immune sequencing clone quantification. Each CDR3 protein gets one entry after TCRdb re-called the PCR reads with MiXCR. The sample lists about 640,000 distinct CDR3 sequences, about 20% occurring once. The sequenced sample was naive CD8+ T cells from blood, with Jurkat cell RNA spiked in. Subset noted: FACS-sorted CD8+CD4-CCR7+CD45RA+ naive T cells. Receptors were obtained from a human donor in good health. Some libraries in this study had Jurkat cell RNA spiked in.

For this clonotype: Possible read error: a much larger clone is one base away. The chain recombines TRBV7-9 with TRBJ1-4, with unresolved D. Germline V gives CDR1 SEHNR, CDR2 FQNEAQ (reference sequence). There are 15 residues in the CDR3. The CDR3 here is CACSLGADIKGKLFF. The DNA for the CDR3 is TGTGCCTGCAGCTTAGGAGCGGATATTAAGGGAAAACTGTTTTTT.

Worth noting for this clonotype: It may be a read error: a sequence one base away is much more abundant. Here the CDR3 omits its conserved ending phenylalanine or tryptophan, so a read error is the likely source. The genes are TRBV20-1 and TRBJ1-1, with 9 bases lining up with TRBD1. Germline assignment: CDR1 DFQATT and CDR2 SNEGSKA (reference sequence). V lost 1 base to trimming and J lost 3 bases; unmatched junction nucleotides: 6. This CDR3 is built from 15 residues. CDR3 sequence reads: CSARARTGEYTEAFS. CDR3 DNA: TGCAGTGCTAGAGCTAGGACAGGGGAATACACTGAAGCTTTCTCT.

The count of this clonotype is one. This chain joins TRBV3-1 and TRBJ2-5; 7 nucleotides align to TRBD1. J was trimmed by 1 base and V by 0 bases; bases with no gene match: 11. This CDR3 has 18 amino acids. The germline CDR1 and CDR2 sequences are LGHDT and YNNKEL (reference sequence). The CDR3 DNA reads TGTGCCAGCAGCCAAGATGGTATCCGGGACAGCTTCCAAGAGACCCAGTACTTC. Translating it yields CASSQDGIRDSFQETQYF.

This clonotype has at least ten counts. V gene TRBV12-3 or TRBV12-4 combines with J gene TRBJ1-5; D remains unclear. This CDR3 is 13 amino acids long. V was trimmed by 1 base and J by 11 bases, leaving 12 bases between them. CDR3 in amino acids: CASSLEWESSQHF. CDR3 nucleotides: TGTGCCAGCAGTTTAGAATGGGAATCGTCCCAGCATTTT.

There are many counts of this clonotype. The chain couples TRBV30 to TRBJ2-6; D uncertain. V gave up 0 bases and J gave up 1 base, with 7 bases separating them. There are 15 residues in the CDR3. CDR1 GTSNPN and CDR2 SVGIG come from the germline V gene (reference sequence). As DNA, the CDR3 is TGTGCCTGGAGTGTGGGTGTTTCTGGGGCCAACGTCCTGACTTTC. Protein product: CAWSVGVSGANVLTF.

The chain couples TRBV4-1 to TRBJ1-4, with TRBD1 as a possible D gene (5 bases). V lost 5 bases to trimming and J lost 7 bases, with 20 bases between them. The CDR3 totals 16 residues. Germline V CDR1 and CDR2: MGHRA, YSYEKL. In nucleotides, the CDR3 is TGCGCCAGCAGCGAAAGTGCGGCCGGGGGAGGTGAAAAACTGTTTTTT. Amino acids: CASSESAAGGGEKLFF.

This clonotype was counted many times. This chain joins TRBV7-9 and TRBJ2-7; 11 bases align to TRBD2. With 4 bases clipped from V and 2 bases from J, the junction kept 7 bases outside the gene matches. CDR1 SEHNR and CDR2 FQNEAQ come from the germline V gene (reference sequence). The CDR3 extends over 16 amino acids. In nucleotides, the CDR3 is TGTGCCAGCAGCTCGTCCCTAGCGGGGGGCCCCTACGAGCAGTACTTC. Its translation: CASSSSLAGGPYEQYF.

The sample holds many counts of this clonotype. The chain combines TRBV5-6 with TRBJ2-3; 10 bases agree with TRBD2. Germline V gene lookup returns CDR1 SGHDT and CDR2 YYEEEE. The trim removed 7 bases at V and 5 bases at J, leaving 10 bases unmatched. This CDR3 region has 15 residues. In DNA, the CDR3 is TGTGCCAGCTGGGAAGCGGGAGGGCCGTTAGATACGCAGTATTTT. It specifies CASWEAGGPLDTQYF.

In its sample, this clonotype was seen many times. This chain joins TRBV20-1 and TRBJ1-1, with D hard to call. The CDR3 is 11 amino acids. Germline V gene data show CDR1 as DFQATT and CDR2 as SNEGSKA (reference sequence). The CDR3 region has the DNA TGCACTCCTAGTGTAGGGCTTGAAGCTTTCTTT. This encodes CTPSVGLEAFF.

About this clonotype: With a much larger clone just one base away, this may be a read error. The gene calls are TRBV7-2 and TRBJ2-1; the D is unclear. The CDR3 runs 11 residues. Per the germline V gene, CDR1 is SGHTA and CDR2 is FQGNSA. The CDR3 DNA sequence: TGTGCCTGCAGAGAATACAATGAGCAGTTCTTC. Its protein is CACREYNEQFF.

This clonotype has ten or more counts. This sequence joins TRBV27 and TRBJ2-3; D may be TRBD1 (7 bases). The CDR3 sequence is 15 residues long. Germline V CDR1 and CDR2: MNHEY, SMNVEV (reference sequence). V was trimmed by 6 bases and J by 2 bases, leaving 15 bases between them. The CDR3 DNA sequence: TGTGCCAGCAGGCCCAGGGGGGCTCCCACAGATACGCAGTATTTT. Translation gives CASRPRGAPTDTQYF.

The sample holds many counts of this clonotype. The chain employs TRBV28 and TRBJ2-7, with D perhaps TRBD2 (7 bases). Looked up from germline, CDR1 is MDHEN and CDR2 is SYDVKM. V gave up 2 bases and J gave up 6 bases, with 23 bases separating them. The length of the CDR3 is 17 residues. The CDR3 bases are TGTGCCAGCAGTTTACCCCTGGGGGGGCGGGAGTTTCGCGAGCAGTACTTC. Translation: CASSLPLGGREFREQYF.

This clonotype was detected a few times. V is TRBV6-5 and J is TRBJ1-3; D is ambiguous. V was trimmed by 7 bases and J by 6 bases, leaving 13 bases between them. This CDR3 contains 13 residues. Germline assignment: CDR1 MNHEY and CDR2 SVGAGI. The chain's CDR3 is CASTAIAENTIYF. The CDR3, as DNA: TGTGCCAGCACCGCAATCGCGGAAAACACCATATATTTT.

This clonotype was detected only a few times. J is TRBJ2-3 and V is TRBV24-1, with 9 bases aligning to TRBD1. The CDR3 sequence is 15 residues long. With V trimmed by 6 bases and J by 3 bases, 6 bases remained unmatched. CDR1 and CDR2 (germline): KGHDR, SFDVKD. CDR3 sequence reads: CATSPDRGRTDTQYF. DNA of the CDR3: TGTGCCACCAGTCCGGACAGGGGTCGTACAGATACGCAGTATTTT.

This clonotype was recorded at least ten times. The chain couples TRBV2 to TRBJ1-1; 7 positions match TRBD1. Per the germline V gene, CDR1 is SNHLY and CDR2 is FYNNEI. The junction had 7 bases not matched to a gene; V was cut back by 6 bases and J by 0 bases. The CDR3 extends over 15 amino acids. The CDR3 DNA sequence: TGTGCCAGCAGGACAGGGAAATTCTTGAACACTGAAGCTTTCTTT. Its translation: CASRTGKFLNTEAFF.

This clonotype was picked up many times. The CDR3 here is CASSQEGLAANTGELFF. CDR3 nucleotide sequence: TGTGCCAGCAGCCAAGAGGGTCTAGCGGCGAACACCGGGGAGCTGTTTTTT. The chain joins TRBV3-1 to TRBJ2-2; TRBD2 matches at 7 bases. The CDR3 spans 17 residues. Germline trimming cut 0 bases from V and 0 bases from J; bases unmatched to any gene: 4. The germline V gene has CDR1 LGHDT and CDR2 YNNKEL (reference sequence).

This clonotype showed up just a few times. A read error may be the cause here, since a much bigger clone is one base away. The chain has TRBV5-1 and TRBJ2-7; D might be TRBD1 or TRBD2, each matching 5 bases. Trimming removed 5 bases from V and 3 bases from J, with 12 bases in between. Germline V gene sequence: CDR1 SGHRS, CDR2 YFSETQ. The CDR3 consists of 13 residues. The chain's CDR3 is CASRYGTNYEQYF. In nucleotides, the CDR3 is TGCGCCAGCAGATACGGGACGAACTACGAGCAGTACTTC.

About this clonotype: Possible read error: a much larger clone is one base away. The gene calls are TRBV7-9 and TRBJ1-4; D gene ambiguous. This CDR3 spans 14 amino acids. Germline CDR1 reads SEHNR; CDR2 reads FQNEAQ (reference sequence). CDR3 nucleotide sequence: TGTGTCAGCAGCTTAGATGGGTATTACGAAAAACTGTTTTTT. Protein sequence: CVSSLDGYYEKLFF.

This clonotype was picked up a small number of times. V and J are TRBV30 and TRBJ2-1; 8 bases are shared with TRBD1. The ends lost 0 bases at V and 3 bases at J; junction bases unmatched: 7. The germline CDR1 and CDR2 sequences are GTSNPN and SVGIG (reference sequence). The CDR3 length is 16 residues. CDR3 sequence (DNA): TGTGCCTGGAGTGTAGGGCTCGGGACAGGCTACAATGAGCAGTTCTTC. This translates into CAWSVGLGTGYNEQFF.

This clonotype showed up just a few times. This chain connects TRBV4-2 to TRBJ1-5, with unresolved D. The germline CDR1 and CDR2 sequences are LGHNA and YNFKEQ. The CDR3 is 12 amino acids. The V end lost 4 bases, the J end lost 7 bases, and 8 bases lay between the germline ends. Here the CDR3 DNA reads TGTGCCAGCAGCCTCAGAGAGCAGCCCCAGCATTTT. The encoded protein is CASSLREQPQHF.

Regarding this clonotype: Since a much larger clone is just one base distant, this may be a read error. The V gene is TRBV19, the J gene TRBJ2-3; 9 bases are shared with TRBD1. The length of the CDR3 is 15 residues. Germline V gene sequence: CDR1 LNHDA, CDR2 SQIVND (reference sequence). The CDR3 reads CASATGTGITDTQCF. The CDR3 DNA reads TGTGCCAGCGCTACCGGGACAGGGATTACAGATACGCAGTGTTTT.

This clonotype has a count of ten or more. The CDR3 DNA reads TGCAGCGTTGAAGATCTGGTCTTAAACACCATATATTTT. The encoded protein is CSVEDLVLNTIYF. The chain joins TRBV29-1 to TRBJ1-3; D is uncertain. Germline lookup yields CDR1 SQVTM and CDR2 ANQGSEA. V was clipped by 0 bases and J by 6 bases, with 9 bases between them. The CDR3 has 13 residues.

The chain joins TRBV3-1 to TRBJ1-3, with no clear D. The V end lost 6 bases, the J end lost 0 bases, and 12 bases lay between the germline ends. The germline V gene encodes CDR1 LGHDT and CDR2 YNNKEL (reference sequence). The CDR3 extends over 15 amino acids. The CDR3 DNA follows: TGTGCCAGCAGAGACCCCCTGCGCTCTGGAAACACCATATATTTT. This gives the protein CASRDPLRSGNTIYF.

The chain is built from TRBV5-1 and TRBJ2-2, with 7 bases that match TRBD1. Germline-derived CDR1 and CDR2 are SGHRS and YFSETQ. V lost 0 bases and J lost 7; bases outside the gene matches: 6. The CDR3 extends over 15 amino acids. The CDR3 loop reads CASSLGGQSIGELFF. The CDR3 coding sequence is TGCGCCAGCAGCTTGGGGGGACAGAGCATCGGGGAGCTGTTTTTT. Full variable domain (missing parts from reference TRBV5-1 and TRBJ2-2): KAGVTQTPRYLIKTRGQQVTLSCSPISGHRSVSWYQQTPGQGLQFLFEYFSETQRNKGNFPGRFSGRQFSNSRSEMNVSTLELGDSALYLCASSLGGQSIGELFFGEGSRLTVL.